The 21 T cell receptor beta chains below were found in one sample sequenced in a study of blood T cell repertoires in COVID-19. Libraries were prepared by immunoSEQ multiplex PCR; TCRdb keeps only in-frame clonotypes and omits some of them. The sample carries fewer than 350,000 clones, roughly 89% recorded once. The sequencing sample was made of peripheral blood. These receptors were collected from a woman aged 55-70 years with COVID-19, enrolled during active disease.

The J gene is TRBJ1-2, the V gene TRBV12-3 or TRBV12-4; the D is unclear. The CDR3 covers 13 residues. Trimming took off 6 bases at V and 5 bases at J, with 13 bases between the two ends. The CDR3 is CASSPAPGYGYTF. The CDR3 nucleotides read TGTGCCAGCAGCCCGGCGCCCGGGTATGGCTACACCTTC.

The chain recombines TRBV11-3 with TRBJ2-1; 16 nucleotides line up with TRBD2. Trimming at V came to 4 bases and at J to 12 bases, leaving 6 bases not matched to a gene. Germline CDR1 SGHNT, CDR2 YENEEA. This CDR3 spans 15 amino acids. CDR3 sequence reads: CASSSGLAGGPRQFF. The CDR3 DNA is TGTGCCAGCAGCTCGGGACTAGCGGGGGGGCCAAGGCAGTTCTTC.

The chain uses TRBV19 and TRBJ2-7; 8 positions agree with TRBD1. The CDR3 has 12 residues. Germline assignment: CDR1 LNHDA and CDR2 SQIVND (reference sequence). The V and J ends lost 6 bases and 6 bases, in that order; junction bases with no gene match: 4. CDR3 bases: TGTGCCAGTAGGGACAGGGCCCTCGAGCAGTACTTC. It is translated as CASRDRALEQYF.

The chain has TRBV12-3 or TRBV12-4 and TRBJ1-3, with 11 bases that match TRBD1. The V and J ends lost 7 bases and 14 bases, in that order; junction bases with no gene match: 10. The CDR3 runs 13 residues. CDR3 DNA sequence: TGTGCCAGCACTGGGACAGGGGGGGTTAGGGTATATTTT. Its translation: CASTGTGGVRVYF.

The gene calls are TRBV5-1 and TRBJ2-2; 9 bases map to TRBD1. The CDR3 runs to 16 residues. Germline values: CDR1 SGHRS, CDR2 YFSETQ. V lost 0 bases and J lost 6; bases outside the gene matches: 6. The CDR3 here is CASSLGDRDDAGELFF. The CDR3 nucleotides read TGCGCCAGCAGCTTGGGGGACAGGGACGACGCCGGGGAGCTGTTTTTT.

The J gene is TRBJ1-2, the V gene TRBV5-1; unclear D gene. V was trimmed by 5 bases and J by 0 bases, leaving 14 bases between them. Per the germline V gene, CDR1 is SGHRS and CDR2 is YFSETQ. CDR3 length: 15 residues. CDR3 residues: CASRPIFGANYGYTF. CDR3 in DNA: TGCGCCAGCAGGCCTATCTTCGGGGCTAACTATGGCTACACCTTC. Combining the CDR3 with reference TRBV5-1 and TRBJ1-2 gives the whole variable domain KAGVTQTPRYLIKTRGQQVTLSCSPISGHRSVSWYQQTPGQGLQFLFEYFSETQRNKGNFPGRFSGRQFSNSRSEMNVSTLELGDSALYLCASRPIFGANYGYTFGSGTRLTVV.

This clone has more than one count but fewer than ten. The CDR3 DNA reads TGTGCCAGCAGCTACACGGGATCTGCCTACAATGAGCAGTTCTTC. Translating gives CASSYTGSAYNEQFF. The chain links TRBV3-1 (or the pseudogene TRBV3-2) to TRBJ2-1, with a possible D match to TRBD2 (5 bases). Per the germline V gene, CDR1 is LGHDT and CDR2 is YNNKEL (reference sequence). V lost 5 bases and J 2 bases, leaving 13 bases between the germline ends. This CDR3 contains 15 residues.

The chain has TRBV28 and TRBJ1-4; no clear D gene. The CDR3 extends over 12 amino acids. Trimming stripped 2 bases from V and 14 bases from J, with 12 bases between. Germline assignment: CDR1 MDHEN and CDR2 SYDVKM. CDR3 coding DNA: TGTGCCAGCAGTTTAGGGGTAGCGGTGCTGTTTTTT. This translates into CASSLGVAVLFF.

V gene TRBV6-5 combines with J gene TRBJ1-4; 7 bases map to TRBD1. The CDR3 runs to 14 residues. V gave up 2 bases and J gave up 12 bases; unmatched junction bases: 9. Germline V gives CDR1 MNHEY, CDR2 SVGAGI. This chain's CDR3 is CASSYDRARRELFF. CDR3 DNA sequence: TGTGCCAGCAGTTACGACAGGGCCCGGCGTGAACTGTTTTTT.

This chain connects TRBV30 to TRBJ1-1, with TRBD1 identical over 9 bases. The CDR3 loop spans 16 amino acids. Germline V gene sequence: CDR1 GTSNPN, CDR2 SVGIG (reference sequence). After removal of 4 bases from V and 4 bases from J, the junction contained 13 bases not matched to a gene. This CDR3 is CAWNSGTGKKATEAFF. For the CDR3, the DNA is TGTGCCTGGAACTCCGGGACAGGGAAAAAGGCCACTGAAGCTTTCTTT.

The chain combines TRBV29-1 with TRBJ1-2; the match to TRBD1 covers 9 bases. The germline V gene encodes CDR1 SQVTM and CDR2 ANQGSEA. The trim removed 1 base at V and 3 bases at J, leaving 3 bases unmatched. CDR3 length equals 14 residues. The CDR3 bases are TGCAGCGTTGAAGGGACAGGGGCTGACTATGGCTACACCTTC. Translated, it gives CSVEGTGADYGYTF.

This chain links TRBV15 with TRBJ1-2; TRBD1 matches 7 bases. The CDR3 is 15 amino acids. V lost 4 bases and J lost 5; bases outside the gene matches: 10. The germline gives CDR1 LNHNV, CDR2 YYDKDF (reference sequence). CDR3 region: CATSTPWGTAYGYTF. In DNA, the CDR3 is TGTGCCACCAGCACCCCGTGGGGGACAGCGTATGGCTACACCTTC.

The chain recombines TRBV7-2 with TRBJ1-1; D may be TRBD1 (6 bases). CDR3 length: 13 residues. Between the trimmed V and J ends, which lost 3 bases and 6 bases, there was a span of 11 bases. The germline V gene encodes CDR1 SGHTA and CDR2 FQGNSA. Here the CDR3 reads CASSLGAAAEAFF. The CDR3 bases are TGTGCCAGCAGCTTGGGGGCAGCCGCTGAAGCTTTCTTT.

The chain uses TRBV4-1 and TRBJ2-7, with D maybe TRBD1 (6 bases). CDR1 and CDR2 (germline): MGHRA, YSYEKL. The V end lost 0 bases, the J end lost 2 bases, and 8 bases lay between the germline ends. CDR3 size: 14 residues. The CDR3 sequence is CASSQEDRTYEQYF. The CDR3 region has the DNA TGCGCCAGCAGCCAAGAGGACAGAACCTACGAGCAGTACTTC.

The V call is TRBV5-1, the J call TRBJ2-6; 14 bases line up with TRBD2. J gave up 3 bases and V 4 bases, and 15 bases lay outside the gene matches. Per germline, CDR1 SGHRS and CDR2 YFSETQ. CDR3 length equals 21 residues. The CDR3 protein is CASSPEGPGLAGAYGANVLTF. The CDR3 DNA reads TGCGCCAGCAGCCCCGAGGGCCCGGGACTAGCGGGGGCATATGGGGCCAACGTCCTGACTTTC.

This rearrangement joins TRBV2 to TRBJ1-3; 7 nucleotides align to TRBD1. With V trimmed by 0 bases and J by 3 bases, 8 bases remained unmatched. The CDR3 is 17 residues long. CDR1 and CDR2 (germline): SNHLY, FYNNEI. In DNA form, the CDR3 reads TGTGCCAGCAGTGAAGCAGCAAGGGGGCGTAGTGGAAACACCATATATTTT. Amino acids: CASSEAARGRSGNTIYF.

V and J are TRBV15 and TRBJ2-1, with no clear D. V lost 4 bases, J lost 5 bases, and 12 bases lay in between. Germline-derived CDR1 and CDR2 are LNHNV and YYDKDF (reference sequence). CDR3 length equals 14 residues. The CDR3 reads CATSKYGQDNEQFF. The DNA of the CDR3 is TGTGCCACCAGCAAATATGGTCAGGACAATGAGCAGTTCTTC.

The chain combines TRBV4-1 with TRBJ2-1, with 7 bases that match TRBD2. The germline CDR1 and CDR2 sequences are MGHRA and YSYEKL. With 4 bases clipped from V and 2 bases from J, the junction kept 8 bases outside the gene matches. This CDR3 is built from 16 residues. Written as DNA, the CDR3 is TGCGCCAGCAGCCGGGGGGAGGGGTACCCCTACAATGAGCAGTTCTTC. Protein product: CASSRGEGYPYNEQFF.

The chain joins TRBV10-1 to TRBJ1-1; tentatively, D is TRBD1 (6 bases). Germline loops: CDR1 WNHNN, CDR2 SYGVQD (reference sequence). This CDR3 comprises 14 residues. The V end lost 6 bases, the J end lost 3 bases, and 14 bases lay between the germline ends. The CDR3 is CASRRGGADTEAFF. The CDR3 DNA sequence: TGCGCCAGCAGGAGGGGGGGGGCGGACACTGAAGCTTTCTTT.

The rearrangement uses TRBV2 and TRBJ1-2, with 12 positions matching TRBD1. The CDR3 has 16 residues. Germline CDR1 is SNHLY and CDR2 is FYNNEI. V shed 3 bases and J 8 bases; nucleotides not matched to a gene: 10. CDR3 bases: TGTGCCAGCAGTGAGCAGGGGACAGGGGGCGGCCGCGGCTACACCTTC. Translation gives CASSEQGTGGGRGYTF.

This rearrangement joins TRBV28 to TRBJ1-4; 9 bases match TRBD1. The CDR3 has 15 residues. Losses at the gene ends were 6 bases for V and 5 bases for J; bases not matched to a gene: 7. CDR1 and CDR2 (germline): MDHEN, SYDVKM. The CDR3 DNA is TGTGCCAGCAGATATACAGGGGGCCTGAATGAAAAACTGTTTTTT. Encoded protein: CASRYTGGLNEKLFF.